The 17 T cell receptor beta chains reported below all come from one sample, sequenced in a study of blood T cells in healthy people across ages. Primers used in a second PCR of about 7 to 12 cycles were a sample-barcoded 5' primer and a J-beta primer mix. A single record per CDR3 protein comes from TCRdb applying MiXCR to the 5' RACE reads. The sample records under 850,000 distinct CDR3 sequences, 35% to 40% being singletons. The sample consisted of blood. Source of these receptors: a man younger than 35 in good health.

The chain joins TRBV4-3 to TRBJ2-5; tentatively, D is TRBD1 (6 bases). V was clipped by 1 base and J by 6 bases, with 12 bases between them. CDR1 LGHNA and CDR2 YSLEER come from the germline V gene. The CDR3 consists of 14 residues. CDR3 coding DNA: TGCGCCAGCAGCCAAGTTCAGGGGCAACAGACCCAGTACTTC. This encodes CASSQVQGQQTQYF.

As to this clonotype: One end of the junction varies from germline; a read error may be responsible. V is TRBV13 and J is TRBJ2-1, with D unclear. The germline V gene has CDR1 PRHDT and CDR2 FYEKMQ (reference sequence). The CDR3 covers 11 residues. CDR3 coding DNA: TGTGCCAGCAGATTAGCAAATGAGCAGTTCTTC. Translated, it gives CASRLANEQFF.

The rearrangement links TRBV10-3 to TRBJ1-1; unclear D gene. Germline lookup yields CDR1 ENHRY and CDR2 SYGVKD. Deletions cut 5 bases from V and 1 base from J, with 8 bases between. The CDR3 spans 13 residues. CDR3 coding DNA: TGTGCCATCAGTCGAGGAAAGAACACTGAAGCTTTCTTT. Protein product: CAISRGKNTEAFF.

The chain combines TRBV6-2 or TRBV6-3 with TRBJ2-4; a weak D match, TRBD2 (5 bases). Germline loops: CDR1 MNHEY, CDR2 SVGEGT. CDR3 length equals 11 residues. The V and J ends lost 5 bases and 13 bases respectively, with 12 bases between them. CDR3 bases: TGTGCCAGCAGTGGTCGGTGGGAGCAGTACTTC. Encoded protein: CASSGRWEQYF.

This chain connects TRBV29-1 to TRBJ2-1; no clear D. The J call is uncertain, as TRBJ2-7 better fits the DNA end. Per the germline V gene, CDR1 is SQVTM and CDR2 is ANQGSEA. The CDR3 is made up of 14 amino acids. The CDR3 bases are TGCAGCGTTGAAGGTCTAAGCTCCTACAATGAGCAGTACTTC. Translated: CSVEGLSSYNEQYF.

The chain carries TRBV5-1 and TRBJ2-5, with TRBD2 as a possible D gene (6 bases). V lost 1 base, J lost 8 bases, and 18 bases lay in between. Germline loops: CDR1 SGHRS, CDR2 YFSETQ. This CDR3 contains 15 residues. CDR3 amino acids: CASSLNDGVEGTQYF. CDR3 bases: TGCGCCAGCAGCTTGAACGACGGGGTGGAGGGCACCCAGTACTTC.

This clonotype was counted only a few times. This rearrangement joins TRBV14 to TRBJ2-1; 7 positions match TRBD1. The trim removed 7 bases at V and 12 bases at J, leaving 12 bases unmatched. Germline lookup yields CDR1 SGHDN and CDR2 FVKESK. The CDR3 loop spans 13 amino acids. This CDR3 reads CASNPTGSSGQFF. The DNA for the CDR3 is TGTGCCAGCAACCCGACAGGGTCGAGCGGGCAGTTCTTC.

The table lists this clonotype with a few counts. The chain uses TRBV20-1 and TRBJ1-1; no clear D. The ends were cut back, 4 bases at V and 6 bases at J, with 15 bases in the middle. Per germline, CDR1 DFQATT and CDR2 SNEGSKA (reference sequence). This CDR3 contains 13 residues. The CDR3 DNA reads as TGCAGTGCTAACCTACCGGCGGGGTCTGAAGCTTTCTTT. Translation: CSANLPAGSEAFF.

This clonotype was recorded a few times. This chain uses TRBV10-3 with TRBJ2-1, with 11 bases aligning to TRBD1. Looked up from germline, CDR1 is ENHRY and CDR2 is SYGVKD. The CDR3 is 14 amino acids. The J segment lost 3 bases and the V segment lost 10 bases, leaving 5 bases of the junction unmatched. In nucleotides, the CDR3 is TGTGCCACTACCGGGACAGGGGGCTACAATGAGCAGTTCTTC. It encodes CATTGTGGYNEQFF.

The J gene is TRBJ1-4, the V gene TRBV28, with TRBD1 matching over 7 bases. Germline CDR1 reads MDHEN; CDR2 reads SYDVKM. After removal of 3 bases from V and 1 base from J, the junction contained 5 bases not matched to a gene. There are 16 residues in the CDR3. The CDR3 DNA reads as TGTGCCAGCAGTTTTTACAGGGGTGAAACTAATGAAAAACTGTTTTTT. This encodes CASSFYRGETNEKLFF.

This clonotype occurred many times. The chain has TRBV10-3 and TRBJ2-7, with a tentative D call TRBD2 (5 bases). Germline V gene lookup returns CDR1 ENHRY and CDR2 SYGVKD. Trimming stripped 10 bases from V and 3 bases from J, with 16 bases between. The CDR3 consists of 13 residues. DNA for the CDR3: TGTGCCACCCAAGTGCCGGGGAGCTACGAGCAGTACTTC. This translates into CATQVPGSYEQYF.

This clonotype has ten or more counts. The chain is built from TRBV7-9 and TRBJ1-2, with unresolved D. This CDR3 has 13 amino acids. CDR1 SEHNR and CDR2 FQNEAQ come from the germline V gene (reference sequence). The V and J ends lost 5 bases and 7 bases respectively, with 14 bases between them. The CDR3, as DNA: TGTGCCAGCAGCCCCCACCCACTGAGTGGCTACACCTTC. Translated, it gives CASSPHPLSGYTF.

CDR3 sequence reads: CASSPPGQLAKNIQYF. The DNA of the CDR3 is TGTGCCAGCAGCCCCCCGGGACAGCTAGCCAAAAACATTCAGTACTTC. This chain uses TRBV7-2 with TRBJ2-4, with TRBD1 identical over 7 bases. The CDR3 totals 16 residues. The V segment lost 5 bases and the J segment 0 bases; nucleotides outside the gene matches: 7. Germline V gene data show CDR1 as SGHTA and CDR2 as FQGNSA.

V usage is TRBV30 and J usage is TRBJ2-1; 9 nucleotides line up with TRBD1. The V gene's germline CDR1 is GTSNPN and CDR2 SVGIG (reference sequence). The CDR3 sequence is 13 residues long. With V trimmed by 2 bases and J by 8 bases, 4 bases remained unmatched. The CDR3 DNA reads TGTGCCTGGAGTCCCTGGACAGGGGATGAGCAGTTCTTC. It yields the protein CAWSPWTGDEQFF.

There are a few counts of this clonotype. This sequence joins TRBV6-1 and TRBJ2-3, with D perhaps being TRBD1 or TRBD2 (5 bases each). Trimming cost V 4 bases and J 2 bases, with 13 bases left between them. Germline V gives CDR1 MNHNS, CDR2 SASEGT. The CDR3 loop spans 15 amino acids. CDR3 residues: CASSGGTSPTDTQYF. The CDR3 DNA follows: TGTGCCAGCAGTGGAGGGACGTCCCCCACAGATACGCAGTATTTT.

This clonotype was seen a handful of times. This chain uses TRBV20-1 with TRBJ1-1; maybe TRBD1 (5 bases). The CDR3 runs 12 residues. V lost 3 bases and J 7 bases, leaving 12 bases between the germline ends. The germline V gene has CDR1 DFQATT and CDR2 SNEGSKA (reference sequence). CDR3 nucleotide sequence: TGCAGTGCTAGGGGCCAGGGAATTGAAGCTTTCTTT. It yields the protein CSARGQGIEAFF.

The rearrangement joins TRBV12-3 or TRBV12-4 to TRBJ1-3; TRBD1 matches 7 bases. Germline trimming cut 5 bases from V and 9 bases from J; bases unmatched to any gene: 10. The CDR3 consists of 14 residues. CDR3 DNA sequence: TGTGCCAGCAGTCCTAACCAGGGGGTTGGCACCATATATTTT. Translating gives CASSPNQGVGTIYF.